This paragraph covers one T cell receptor (beta chain) sequence. Its antigen is not identified. The data stem from a study of T-cell memory formation after mild COVID-19. Study as a whole: Across donors, TCR clusters were largely donor specific. Broader study findings: There was no confirmation that second-wave clones peaking on day 37 were SARS-CoV-2 specific.

From 5'RACE with constant-segment primers came TCR alpha and TCR beta cDNA libraries that carried sample barcodes and UMIs. TCRdb processed the 5' RACE reads anew with MiXCR; each CDR3 protein has one entry. Here the sample spans around 300,000 distinct CDR3 sequences, approximately 14% being singletons. Germline V gene lookup returns CDR1 MNHNY and CDR2 SVGAGI (reference sequence). This CDR3 is built from 14 residues. V was pared by 6 bases and J by 2 bases, with 6 bases of the junction left unmatched. Sequencing was performed on PBMCs or a T cell subset sorted from them (not recorded which). V is TRBV6-6 and J is TRBJ2-7, with TRBD2 matching over 8 bases. The TCR was taken from a young man who had mild COVID-19 (a few samples of this study predate the infection). Cell type and time point are not known. The CDR3 protein is CASRPGGLTYEQYF. The CDR3 nucleotides are TGTGCCAGCAGGCCGGGAGGGTTGACCTACGAGCAGTACTTC.